Following are 21 T cell receptor beta chains from one sample sequenced in a study of blood T cells in healthy people across ages. Primed by a sample-barcoded 5' primer and a J-beta primer mix, a second PCR proceeded for roughly 6 to 12 cycles. TCRdb redid the calling of the 5' RACE reads with MiXCR, one entry per CDR3 protein. Of 1.5 million to 2 million distinct CDR3 sequences detected, about 50% appear once; the ten largest clones hold 2% to 2.5%. Input material: blood. These receptors were obtained from a woman in her thirties or forties in good health.

The chain has TRBV4-3 and TRBJ2-5; possible D gene TRBD1, 8 bases. The CDR3 extends over 22 amino acids. V lost 0 bases and J 11 bases, leaving 40 bases between the germline ends. The V gene's germline CDR1 is LGHNA and CDR2 YSLEER. CDR3 nucleotides: TGCGCCAGCAGCCAAGAGGTCTCAGTCGGACAGGGCGGGGCGGGGGCGTACAATGAGCAGTACTTC. As protein: CASSQEVSVGQGGAGAYNEQYF.

This clonotype turned up a few times. This chain uses TRBV27 with TRBJ2-1; no definite D call. The CDR3 sequence is 13 residues long. The ends were cut back, 3 bases at V and 4 bases at J, with 7 bases in the middle. Germline assignment: CDR1 MNHEY and CDR2 SMNVEV (reference sequence). CDR3 coding DNA: TGTGCCAGCAGTTTGATTGCGTACAATGAGCAGTTCTTC. Protein sequence: CASSLIAYNEQFF.

The gene calls are TRBV6-5 and TRBJ1-2; D uncertain. This CDR3 is 13 amino acids long. Trimming removed 5 bases from V and 3 bases from J, with 10 bases in between. CDR1 is MNHEY, CDR2 SVGAGI, per germline. The chain's CDR3 is CASSGSRDYGYTF. The CDR3 DNA sequence: TGTGCCAGCAGTGGGTCGCGAGACTATGGCTACACCTTC.

The chain carries TRBV2 and TRBJ1-1; 8 bases are shared with TRBD1. The germline V gene has CDR1 SNHLY and CDR2 FYNNEI. The V and J ends lost 8 bases and 2 bases, in that order; junction bases with no gene match: 10. The CDR3 length is 15 residues. For the CDR3, the DNA is TGTGCCAGCCCTTCCGGGACAGGTATAAACACTGAAGCTTTCTTT. As protein: CASPSGTGINTEAFF.

The chain links TRBV28 to TRBJ1-5; no clear D gene. The CDR3 has 13 amino acids. Germline CDR1 and CDR2: MDHEN and SYDVKM. The V end lost 7 bases, the J end lost 3 bases, and 10 bases lay between the germline ends. CDR3 bases: TGTGCCAGCATTAGTTTTACCAATCAGCCCCAGCATTTT. Translation: CASISFTNQPQHF.

The chain links TRBV7-2 to TRBJ1-1; D possibly corresponds to TRBD1 (6 bases). The CDR3 length is 15 residues. The V gene's germline CDR1 is SGHTA and CDR2 FQGNSA. The ends were cut back, 5 bases at V and 2 bases at J, with 15 bases in the middle. The DNA of the CDR3 is TGTGCCAGCAGCAACGTCGGGACACTCAACACTGAAGCTTTCTTT. Amino acids: CASSNVGTLNTEAFF.

The gene calls are TRBV6-6 and TRBJ1-2; 7 bases match TRBD1. V lost 2 bases, J lost 6 bases, and 15 bases stayed unmatched. CDR3 length: 17 amino acids. Germline CDR1 MNHNY, CDR2 SVGAGI (reference sequence). CDR3 nucleotides: TGTGCCAGCAGTTACCCTACTATCCCCGACAGGGTGGATGGCTACACCTTC. The encoded protein is CASSYPTIPDRVDGYTF.

This clonotype was found a few times. The chain combines TRBV19 with TRBJ2-3; D possibly uses TRBD1 or TRBD2 (5 bases each). Trimming pared 9 bases from V and 0 bases from J, leaving 13 bases between. Germline CDR1 and CDR2: LNHDA and SQIVND (reference sequence). This CDR3 region has 14 residues. DNA for the CDR3: TGTGCCAGCAGCACCAGGGACAGCACAGATACGCAGTATTTT. Translating gives CASSTRDSTDTQYF.

V is TRBV7-9 and J is TRBJ2-1; 7 bases map to TRBD1. CDR1 is SEHNR and CDR2 is FQNEAQ in the germline V gene (reference sequence). V was pared by 10 bases and J by 8 bases, with 11 bases of the junction left unmatched. The CDR3 sequence is 13 residues long. CDR3 nucleotides: TGTGCCACAATTCCGACAGGGTTCGATGAGCAGTTCTTC. Its translation is CATIPTGFDEQFF. The whole variable domain, remainder taken from reference TRBV7-9 and TRBJ2-1, is DTGVSQNPRHKITKRGQNVTFRCDPISEHNRLYWYRQTLGQGPEFLTYFQNEAQLEKSRLLSDRFSAERPKGSFSTLEIQRTEQGDSAMYLCATIPTGFDEQFFGPGTRLTVL.

The chain joins TRBV20-1 to TRBJ2-1; 9 bases map to TRBD2. CDR3 length: 15 residues. The germline gives CDR1 DFQATT, CDR2 SNEGSKA (reference sequence). Trimming cost V 2 bases and J 0 bases; bases outside gene matches: 2. The CDR3 nucleotides read TGCAGTGCTAGACAAGCGGGGGGCTCCTACAATGAGCAGTTCTTC. It translates to CSARQAGGSYNEQFF.

This clonotype was counted between two and nine times. V and J are TRBV29-1 and TRBJ2-1, with a tentative D call TRBD2 (7 bases). CDR1 and CDR2 (germline): SQVTM, ANQGSEA. V lost 6 bases and J 6 bases, leaving 18 bases between the germline ends. This CDR3 region has 14 residues. The CDR3 bases are TGCAGCGTCTCGAGGGGGGGGATGAGCAATGAGCAGTTCTTC. Protein: CSVSRGGMSNEQFF.

This sequence joins TRBV28 and TRBJ1-4; tentatively, D is TRBD1 (5 bases). The CDR3 is 16 amino acids. Germline CDR1 and CDR2: MDHEN and SYDVKM. Trimming took 4 bases from V and 2 from J, leaving 14 bases between them. CDR3 in DNA: TGTGCCAGCAGTTCGCCCAGGGATTCGACTAATGAAAAACTGTTTTTT. This translates into CASSSPRDSTNEKLFF.

As regards this clonotype: Possible read error: a much larger clone is one base away. The chain is built from TRBV29-1 and TRBJ2-1; 8 bases line up with TRBD2. J gave up 13 bases and V 7 bases, and 21 bases lay outside the gene matches. CDR1 and CDR2 (germline): SQVTM, ANQGSEA. The CDR3 has 15 residues. The CDR3 nucleotides are TGCAGCGCCCGGCGGGGGGCTATTGAGTCGGAGACCCAGTTCTTC. Translated: CSARRGAIESETQFF.

The J gene is TRBJ2-7, the V gene TRBV4-1, with 10 bases lining up with TRBD2. Per the germline V gene, CDR1 is MGHRA and CDR2 is YSYEKL. The V gene end was trimmed by 4 bases and the J gene end by 3 bases; junction bases not matched to a gene: 9. The CDR3 spans 16 residues. This CDR3 is CASSRTGLAPDYEQYF. The CDR3 nucleotides read TGCGCCAGCAGCCGGACGGGACTAGCGCCAGACTACGAGCAGTACTTC.

The chain has TRBV5-1 and TRBJ2-3; no definite D call. Trimming took 3 bases from V and 0 from J, leaving 11 bases between them. This CDR3 is built from 15 residues. The germline V gene encodes CDR1 SGHRS and CDR2 YFSETQ. CDR3 region: CASSCLRSSTDTQYF. In DNA, the CDR3 is TGCGCCAGCAGCTGCCTTCGATCTAGCACAGATACGCAGTATTTT.

The J gene is TRBJ1-5, the V gene TRBV20-1; D gene unclear. The CDR3 is made up of 13 amino acids. Trimming took off 5 bases at V and 6 bases at J, with 14 bases between the two ends. Germline CDR1 is DFQATT and CDR2 is SNEGSKA (reference sequence). The CDR3 here is CSAQSRVGQPQHF. CDR3 in DNA: TGCAGTGCTCAATCCCGGGTCGGTCAGCCCCAGCATTTT.

This clonotype has just one count. This sequence joins TRBV24-1 and TRBJ1-2, with a weak D call TRBD1 (5 bases). The CDR3 is made up of 15 amino acids. The V end was cut by 2 bases, the J end by 2 bases, with 11 bases between. Germline V lookup: CDR1 KGHDR, CDR2 SFDVKD. The CDR3 region has the DNA TGTGCCACCAGTGATTCGGGGGTTCGGAACTATGGCTACACCTTC. Protein product: CATSDSGVRNYGYTF.

There are a few counts of this clonotype. The gene calls are TRBV2 and TRBJ2-1; 11 bases agree with TRBD2. This CDR3 is 13 amino acids long. The germline V gene has CDR1 SNHLY and CDR2 FYNNEI. The trim removed 7 bases at V and 7 bases at J, leaving 3 bases unmatched. In DNA form, the CDR3 reads TGTGCCAGCATCACTAGCGGGGGTAATGAGCAGTTCTTC. Its translation: CASITSGGNEQFF.

The rearrangement links TRBV4-3 to TRBJ1-2, with D tentatively TRBD1 (5 bases). Germline V gene data show CDR1 as LGHNA and CDR2 as YSLEER. CDR3 size: 15 residues. Trimming took off 0 bases at V and 8 bases at J, with 16 bases between the two ends. The CDR3 DNA is TGCGCCAGCAGCCAAGATACGGCAGGGACCGGAGGCTACACCTTC. Residues: CASSQDTAGTGGYTF.

The chain couples TRBV6-5 to TRBJ2-5, with 12 nucleotides matching TRBD1. The DNA end lines up better with TRBJ2-7; the J call may be wrong. CDR1 MNHEY and CDR2 SVGAGI come from the germline V gene. This CDR3 has 15 amino acids. The CDR3: CASRGPGQGANEQYF. CDR3 in DNA: TGTGCCAGCAGAGGCCCGGGACAGGGGGCGAACGAGCAGTACTTC.

The table lists this clonotype with a few counts. The chain employs TRBV28 and TRBJ1-2, with D possibly matching TRBD1 (6 bases). Per germline, CDR1 MDHEN and CDR2 SYDVKM. V was trimmed by 5 bases and J by 1 base, leaving 11 bases between them. This CDR3 has 14 amino acids. In DNA form, the CDR3 reads TGTGCCAGCAGTCCGAACAGGGTTAACTATGGCTACACCTTC. Protein: CASSPNRVNYGYTF.